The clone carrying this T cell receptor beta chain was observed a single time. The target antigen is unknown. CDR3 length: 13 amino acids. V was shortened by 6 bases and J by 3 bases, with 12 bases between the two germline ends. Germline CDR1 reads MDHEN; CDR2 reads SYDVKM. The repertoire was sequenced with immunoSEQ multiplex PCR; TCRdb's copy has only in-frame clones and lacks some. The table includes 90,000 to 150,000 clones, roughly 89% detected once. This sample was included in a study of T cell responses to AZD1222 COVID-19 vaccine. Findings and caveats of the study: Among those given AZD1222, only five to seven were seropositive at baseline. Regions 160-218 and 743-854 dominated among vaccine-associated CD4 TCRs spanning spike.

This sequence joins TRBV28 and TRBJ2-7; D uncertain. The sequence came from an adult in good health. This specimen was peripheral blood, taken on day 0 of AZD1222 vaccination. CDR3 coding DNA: TGTGCCAGCAGGGGTTTACAGATCTACGAGCAGTACTTC. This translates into CASRGLQIYEQYF.